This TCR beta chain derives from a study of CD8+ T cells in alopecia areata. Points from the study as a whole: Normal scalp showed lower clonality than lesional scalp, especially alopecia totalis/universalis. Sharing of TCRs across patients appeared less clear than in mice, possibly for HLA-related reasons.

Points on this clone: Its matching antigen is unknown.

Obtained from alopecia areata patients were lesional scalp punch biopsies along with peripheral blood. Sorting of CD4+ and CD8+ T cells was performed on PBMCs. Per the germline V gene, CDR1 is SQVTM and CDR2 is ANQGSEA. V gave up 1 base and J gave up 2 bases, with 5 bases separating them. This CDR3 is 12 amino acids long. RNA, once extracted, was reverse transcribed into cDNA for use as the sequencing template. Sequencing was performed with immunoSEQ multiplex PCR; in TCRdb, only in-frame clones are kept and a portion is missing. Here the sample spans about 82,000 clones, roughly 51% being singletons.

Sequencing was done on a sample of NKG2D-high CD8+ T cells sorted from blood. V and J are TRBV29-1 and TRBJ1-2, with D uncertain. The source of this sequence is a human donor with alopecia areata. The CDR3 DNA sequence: TGCAGCGTTGAAGGTGAGAACTATGGCTACACCTTC. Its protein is CSVEGENYGYTF.